The source of this TCR beta chain is a study of blood T cells in healthy people across ages. Study-wide results and caveats: Observed TCR beta diversity per million T cells went down as age went up. This fall followed a roughly linear course with age. Higher diversity and more naive CD4+ cells were features of long-lived donors, compared to aged donors. The unsorted PBMCs prevented any conclusive comparison of naive versus antigen-experienced cells.

This CDR3 region has 14 residues. The germline V gene encodes CDR1 GTSNPN and CDR2 SVGIG (reference sequence). The V gene end was trimmed by 3 bases and the J gene end by 7 bases; junction bases not matched to a gene: 5. Using a J-beta primer mix together with a sample-barcoded 5' primer, a second PCR was run for about 7 to 12 cycles. Each CDR3 protein is one row after TCRdb ran MiXCR on the 5' RACE reads. The sample yields roughly 900,000 distinct CDR3 sequences, 29% seen once. This clonotype was found a few times. Antigen unknown. This chain connects TRBV30 to TRBJ1-5, with 11 bases lining up with TRBD1. The sample comprised blood. The clonotype originates from a woman older than 75 in good health. In nucleotides, the CDR3 is TGTGCCTGGAGAGGACAGGGGGCGGGACAGCCCCAGCATTTT. This encodes CAWRGQGAGQPQHF.